Sequencing of this TCR beta chain was carried out in a study of T cells after yellow fever vaccination. In the study overall: SMART-Seq v4 Ultra Low Input handled preparation of low-cell-number fractions. Findings of the study overall: Repertoires obtained by FACS sorting could include abundant clonotypes that entered as contaminants from the bulk population. Weaker, the secondary response peaked sooner, at day 5 versus 15.

The TCR cDNA carried a universal primer site and UMIs from 5'RACE template switching. MiXCR was run by TCRdb on the 5' RACE reads, yielding one entry per CDR3 protein. The sample gives about 350,000 distinct CDR3 sequences, under 15% of which show up once; around 3% is in the top ten. As regards this clonotype: Its specificity is unknown.

The CDR3 is made up of 15 amino acids. Germline V lookup: CDR1 MDHEN, CDR2 SYDVKM. Trimming pared 6 bases from V and 0 bases from J, leaving 12 bases between. The sequence came from a man aged 18 to 35 who received the YFV17D yellow fever vaccine. The sample was CD4+ T cells sorted from PBMCs, taken 15 days after the yellow fever booster vaccination. The chain uses TRBV28 and TRBJ1-5; D gene uncertain. The CDR3 nucleotides read TGTGCCAGCAGCCCCGGGAGCAATAGCAATCAGCCCCAGCATTTT. This encodes CASSPGSNSNQPQHF.